This record covers a single T cell receptor beta chain. Other DNA sequences within the sample encode an identical CDR3. The sample is drawn from a study of blood T cell repertoires in COVID-19. Overall study: The cDNA or gDNA used as material had been derived from T cells, B-cell-depleted T cells, or PBMCs.

V lost 6 bases, J lost 3 bases, and 10 bases lay in between. The CDR3 runs 13 residues. Using immunoSEQ multiplex PCR, the repertoire was profiled, and TCRdb retains in-frame clones only, with some absent. Here the sample spans 250,000 to 300,000 clones, 89% being singletons. This sequence originates from a woman aged 40 to 50 who had recovered from COVID-19. The chain employs TRBV12-3 or TRBV12-4 and TRBJ2-3, with D uncertain. What was sequenced was PBMCs or T cells enriched from blood (not recorded which). The CDR3 reads CASSPYSTDTQYF. Here the CDR3 DNA reads TGTGCCAGCAGCCCCTATTCGACAGATACGCAGTATTTT.